These 23 T cell receptor beta chains came from one sample sequenced in a study of CD8+CD57+ T cells in acquired aplastic anemia. TCR beta VDJ combinations and CDR3 sequences were profiled from genomic DNA. TCRdb re-called the reads with MiXCR, one entry per CDR3 protein. The sample gives fewer than 250,000 distinct CDR3 sequences, roughly half of which show up once; about 16% is in the top ten. Sequences were obtained from sorted CD4+, CD8+, or CD8+CD57+ T cells (not recorded which) from PBMCs. Receptors were obtained from a human donor in good health, serving as a control.

The V gene is TRBV24-1, the J gene TRBJ1-1; 9 bases map to TRBD1. Germline loops: CDR1 KGHDR, CDR2 SFDVKD. This CDR3 has 15 amino acids. The J segment lost 10 bases and the V segment lost 1 base, leaving 9 bases of the junction unmatched. CDR3 residues: CATSDLVTGGVAAFF. DNA of the CDR3: TGTGCCACCAGTGATTTAGTGACAGGGGGTGTTGCAGCTTTCTTT.

This clonotype was detected ten times or more. The V gene is TRBV28, the J gene TRBJ2-7; TRBD1 agrees at 7 bases. With 6 bases clipped from V and 1 base from J, the junction kept 3 bases outside the gene matches. Germline V lookup: CDR1 MDHEN, CDR2 SYDVKM. The CDR3 loop spans 13 amino acids. The CDR3 sequence is CASRPGQSYEQYF. In DNA form, the CDR3 reads TGTGCCAGCAGACCGGGACAGTCCTACGAGCAGTACTTC.

The sample holds a few counts of this clonotype. The chain recombines TRBV20-1 with TRBJ2-7, with 9 bases matching TRBD2. The trim removed 3 bases at V and 2 bases at J, leaving 8 bases unmatched. CDR3 length: 15 residues. The germline V gene encodes CDR1 DFQATT and CDR2 SNEGSKA (reference sequence). In nucleotides, the CDR3 is TGCAGTGCTAGTTCGACCGCGGGGGGGACCTACGAGCAGTACTTC. It encodes CSASSTAGGTYEQYF.

This sequence joins TRBV29-1 and TRBJ1-2, with 7 bases aligning to TRBD1. CDR3 length: 10 amino acids. With 3 bases clipped from V and 8 bases from J, the junction kept 0 bases outside the gene matches. Germline V lookup: CDR1 SQVTM, CDR2 ANQGSEA. CDR3 residues: CSVEDRGYTF. CDR3 coding DNA: TGCAGCGTTGAGGACAGGGGCTACACCTTC.

V usage is TRBV10-3 and J usage is TRBJ2-7; 8 positions match TRBD1. Germline V gene sequence: CDR1 ENHRY, CDR2 SYGVKD. Germline trimming cut 3 bases from V and 2 bases from J; bases unmatched to any gene: 3. The CDR3 is made up of 14 amino acids. CDR3 in amino acids: CAISDQGAAYEQYF. The CDR3 nucleotides read TGTGCCATCAGTGACCAGGGGGCGGCCTACGAGCAGTACTTC.

The V and J genes are TRBV29-1 and TRBJ1-1; no reliable D call. V was clipped by 2 bases and J by 5 bases, with 9 bases between them. The V gene's germline CDR1 is SQVTM and CDR2 ANQGSEA. The CDR3 loop spans 12 amino acids. CDR3 sequence: CSVELGNTEAFF. The CDR3 nucleotides read TGCAGCGTTGAATTGGGAAATACTGAAGCTTTCTTT.

A remark on this clonotype: Since the CDR3 does not end with the conserved phenylalanine or tryptophan, this likely comes from a read error. The chain has TRBV4-3 and TRBJ2-7; D may be TRBD1 (6 bases). Germline CDR1 reads LGHNA; CDR2 reads YSLEER. Trimming took off 1 base at V and 6 bases at J, with 19 bases between the two ends. This CDR3 is 16 amino acids long. CDR3 region: CASSQGLGLGGPEQYS. The CDR3 DNA follows: TGCGCCAGCAGCCAAGGGCTAGGGCTAGGGGGTCCCGAGCAGTACTCC.

In its sample, this clonotype was seen many times. In nucleotides, the CDR3 is TGTGCCAGCTGGGGCAGCTTTGGAAACACCATATATTTT. It is translated as CASWGSFGNTIYF. The chain is built from TRBV19 and TRBJ1-3; possible D gene TRBD1, 5 bases. The CDR3 is 13 amino acids. Trimming left V 9 bases short and J 3 bases short, with 12 bases between. Germline V gives CDR1 LNHDA, CDR2 SQIVND (reference sequence).

This clonotype was counted at least ten times. The chain joins TRBV9 to TRBJ1-1; 7 bases match TRBD1. Unmatched junction bases numbered 7, after V lost 4 bases and J lost 1 base. The germline gives CDR1 SGDLS, CDR2 YYNGEE. The CDR3 spans 15 residues. The CDR3 nucleotides read TGTGCCAGCAGCATAGTCGGGACAGCGAACACTGAAGCTTTCTTT. It translates to CASSIVGTANTEAFF.

This clonotype was seen more than once but under ten times. The V and J genes are TRBV2 and TRBJ2-7; 8 bases match TRBD2. Germline loops: CDR1 SNHLY, CDR2 FYNNEI. CDR3 length: 12 residues. V lost 11 bases to trimming and J lost 0 bases; unmatched junction nucleotides: 3. CDR3 loop: CASTSDSYEQYF. The CDR3 coding sequence is TGTGCCTCGACTAGCGACTCCTACGAGCAGTACTTC.

As to this clonotype: The germline gene is not matched at one end of the junction; a read error may be the cause. The rearrangement joins TRBV7-8 to TRBJ1-3; D not resolved. This CDR3 region has 14 residues. Germline CDR1 reads SGHVS; CDR2 reads FQNEAQ. CDR3 DNA sequence: TGTGCCAGCAGCTTAACAGTCTCTGGAAACATCATATATTTT. The encoded protein is CASSLTVSGNIIYF.

Of note for this clonotype: One end of the junction does not line up with germline, which may come from a read error. The chain joins TRBV15 to TRBJ2-5, with D perhaps assigned TRBD1 or TRBD2 (5 bases each). The CDR3 is made up of 16 amino acids. Germline V gene lookup returns CDR1 LNHNV and CDR2 YYDKDF (reference sequence). For the CDR3, the DNA is TGTGCCACCAGCAGAGGGGGACGGTGGGAAAAAGAGGCCCAGTACTTC. It specifies CATSRGGRWEKEAQYF.

This clonotype was picked up a small number of times. The rearrangement uses TRBV6-5 and TRBJ1-2, with TRBD1 matching 7 bases. In germline, CDR1 is MNHEY, CDR2 SVGAGI. J lost 4 bases, V lost 2 bases, and 7 bases had no gene match. The CDR3 totals 15 residues. CDR3 sequence: CASSYKTGSGYGYTF. The CDR3 coding sequence is TGTGCCAGCAGTTACAAGACAGGGAGCGGCTATGGCTACACCTTC.

The chain couples TRBV7-9 to TRBJ2-1, with TRBD1 matching 7 bases. The V gene end was trimmed by 7 bases and the J gene end by 3 bases; junction bases not matched to a gene: 12. The CDR3 contains 16 residues. Looked up from germline, CDR1 is SEHNR and CDR2 is FQNEAQ (reference sequence). The CDR3 protein is CASNLGGTGNYNEQFF. The CDR3 DNA reads TGTGCCAGCAACCTAGGGGGCACAGGGAACTACAATGAGCAGTTCTTC.

The sample holds a few counts of this clonotype. V gene TRBV5-1 combines with J gene TRBJ2-5, with 9 bases that match TRBD1. The CDR3 is made up of 15 amino acids. The V gene's germline CDR1 is SGHRS and CDR2 YFSETQ. Losses at the gene ends were 0 bases for V and 4 bases for J; bases not matched to a gene: 4. Written as DNA, the CDR3 is TGCGCCAGCAGCTTGGCTTGGACAGGGGTAGAGACCCAGTACTTC. It codes for CASSLAWTGVETQYF.

The chain employs TRBV29-1 and TRBJ2-3, with TRBD1 matching over 10 bases. CDR3 length equals 14 residues. V shed 7 bases and J 1 base; nucleotides not matched to a gene: 5. Germline CDR1 reads SQVTM; CDR2 reads ANQGSEA. CDR3 sequence reads: CSAPGTGGTDTQYF. The CDR3 coding sequence is TGCAGCGCTCCCGGGACAGGGGGCACAGATACGCAGTATTTT.

This clonotype was found many times. The CDR3 DNA sequence: TGTGCCACCAGCAGAGATGGGGACACGAATACGCAGTATTTT. This codes for CATSRDGDTNTQYF. The chain joins TRBV15 to TRBJ2-3; D may be TRBD1 (6 bases). Trimming shortened V by 0 bases and J by 7 bases, and 11 bases separated the two germline ends. In germline, CDR1 is LNHNV, CDR2 YYDKDF (reference sequence). CDR3 length: 14 amino acids.

The chain recombines TRBV15 with TRBJ2-7, with 9 bases matching TRBD1. The V gene end was trimmed by 6 bases and the J gene end by 2 bases; junction bases not matched to a gene: 2. Looked up from germline, CDR1 is LNHNV and CDR2 is YYDKDF (reference sequence). The CDR3 has 13 amino acids. This chain's CDR3 is CATRGTGPYEQYF. Written as DNA, the CDR3 is TGTGCCACCAGGGGGACAGGGCCCTACGAGCAGTACTTC. The whole variable domain, remainder taken from reference TRBV15 and TRBJ2-7, is DAMVIQNPRYQVTQFGKPVTLSCSQTLNHNVMYWYQQKSSQAPKLLFHYYDKDFNNEADTPDNFQSRRPNTSFCFLDIRSPGLGDTAMYLCATRGTGPYEQYFGPGTRLTVT.

Note on this clonotype: At one boundary the junction diverges from the germline segment, which might be a read error. The chain carries TRBV10-2 and TRBJ2-7, with 7 bases aligning to TRBD1. CDR3 length: 16 amino acids. The germline V gene has CDR1 WSHSY and CDR2 SAAADI. In nucleotides, the CDR3 is TGTGCCAGCAGAAGGGGCCTCACAGGGGTCTCCTACGAGCAGTACTTC. It codes for CASRRGLTGVSYEQYF.

The genes are TRBV9 and TRBJ2-1; D possibly matches TRBD1 or TRBD2 (6 bases each). The end of the DNA is better explained by TRBJ2-5, so the J call may be wrong. The V gene's germline CDR1 is SGDLS and CDR2 YYNGEE. The CDR3 runs to 14 residues. CDR3 sequence reads: CASSVGTGAEAQYF. In nucleotides, the CDR3 is TGTGCCAGCAGCGTAGGAACGGGGGCTGAGGCCCAGTACTTC.

This clonotype was seen just once. CDR3 nucleotide sequence: TGTGCCAGCAGCGCAGGTGCGGACACCGGGGAGCTGTTTTTT. This translates into CASSAGADTGELFF. The chain joins TRBV9 to TRBJ2-2, with D unclear. This CDR3 region has 14 residues. The V and J ends lost 3 bases and 3 bases respectively, with 9 bases between them. Germline lookup yields CDR1 SGDLS and CDR2 YYNGEE. The variable domain in full, with the rest retrieved from reference TRBV9 and TRBJ2-2, is DSGVTQTPKHLITATGQRVTLRCSPRSGDLSVYWYQQSLDQGLQFLIQYYNGEERAKGNILERFSAQQFPDLHSELNLSSLELGDSALYFCASSAGADTGELFFGEGSRLTVL.

This clonotype occurred many times. This sequence joins TRBV7-9 and TRBJ2-1; no firm D call. CDR1 is SEHNR, CDR2 FQNEAQ, per germline (reference sequence). The CDR3 runs to 12 residues. V dropped 7 bases and J dropped 8 bases, with 12 bases sitting between them. CDR3 region: CASIEWSDEQFF. In DNA form, the CDR3 reads TGTGCCAGCATAGAGTGGTCCGATGAGCAGTTCTTC.

The chain employs TRBV20-1 and TRBJ2-5, with 8 bases fitting TRBD2. The V and J ends lost 1 base and 5 bases, in that order; junction bases with no gene match: 6. CDR3 size: 14 residues. Germline lookup yields CDR1 DFQATT and CDR2 SNEGSKA (reference sequence). The CDR3, as DNA: TGCAGTGCTAGAGCGAGCTTAGCGGGGGAGACCCAGTACTTC. Its translation is CSARASLAGETQYF.